The 8 T cell receptor beta chains given below trace back to one sample, sequenced in a study of human T cells and chemical hapten exposure. TCRdb independently ran MiXCR on the RACE reads; one entry per CDR3 protein. The repertoire holds 350,000 to 400,000 distinct CDR3 sequences, with about 6.3% as singletons. The time point denotes: patch test 2, 6 weeks after DPC sensitization. Regarding treatment: therapeutic diphenylcyclopropenone sensitization with weekly scalp DPC. The sample consisted of whole blood, taken in connection with sensitization to the hapten diphenylcyclopropenone (DPC). Every receptor here comes from a woman in her late teens or twenties with alopecia areata. Some clones in this sample may be carry-over from other donors' samples.

This clonotype was found many times. CDR3: CASHRADQPQHF. The CDR3 DNA follows: TGTGCCAGCCACAGGGCCGATCAGCCCCAGCATTTT. The rearrangement joins TRBV2 to TRBJ1-5; D might be TRBD1 (6 bases). V shed 8 bases and J shed 5 bases, with 10 bases lying between them. Germline CDR1 and CDR2: SNHLY and FYNNEI. CDR3 size: 12 residues.

This rearrangement joins TRBV7-9 to TRBJ1-3; TRBD1 matches 7 bases. Germline CDR1 is SEHNR and CDR2 is FQNEAQ (reference sequence). The J segment lost 3 bases and the V segment lost 8 bases, leaving 7 bases of the junction unmatched. This CDR3 has 14 residues. CDR3 amino acids: CASVGQVDGNTIYF. The CDR3 DNA follows: TGTGCCAGCGTCGGACAGGTTGATGGAAACACCATATATTTT.

This clonotype was recorded at least ten times. The rearrangement links TRBV19 to TRBJ2-1; TRBD2 matches 9 bases. The germline V gene encodes CDR1 LNHDA and CDR2 SQIVND (reference sequence). CDR3 size: 20 residues. The junction had 24 bases not matched to a gene; V was cut back by 10 bases and J by 2 bases. CDR3 amino acids: CATLFIRSLKAGGTYNEQFF. The CDR3 DNA sequence: TGTGCCACTTTATTTATACGAAGCCTTAAGGCGGGGGGGACCTACAATGAGCAGTTCTTC.

Sample share makes this clonotype medium-sized. The chain couples TRBV27 to TRBJ2-3; D gene ambiguous. V was trimmed by 2 bases and J by 5 bases, leaving 8 bases between them. The CDR3 is 13 residues long. Germline CDR1 and CDR2: MNHEY and SMNVEV (reference sequence). CDR3 nucleotides: TGTGCCAGCAGTTTAATCCCAGGAGATACGCAGTATTTT. Residues: CASSLIPGDTQYF.

The sample holds many counts of this clonotype. The gene calls are TRBV6-5 and TRBJ1-1, with D possibly being TRBD1 (6 bases). Trimming cost V 5 bases and J 4 bases, with 17 bases left between them. Germline assignment: CDR1 MNHEY and CDR2 SVGAGI. The CDR3 sequence is 15 residues long. DNA for the CDR3: TGTGCCAGCAGTAGGGGGGCACAGTCTTTCACTGAAGCTTTCTTT. As protein: CASSRGAQSFTEAFF.

This clonotype was counted at least ten times. The CDR3 DNA reads TGTGCCAGCAGCTTATCCGCAGGGTCGGAGACCCAGTACTTC. It specifies CASSLSAGSETQYF. V usage is TRBV7-3 and J usage is TRBJ2-5; D is perhaps TRBD1 (5 bases). The CDR3 is 14 residues long. Trimming removed 2 bases from V and 5 bases from J, with 12 bases in between. Germline V CDR1 and CDR2: SGHTA, FQGTGA.

There are many counts of this clonotype. V gene TRBV21-1 combines with J gene TRBJ2-7; the table's D gene call, TRBD2, was not cross checked with the DNA. TRBV21-1 is a pseudogene locus. The CDR3 is made up of 17 amino acids. CDR3 DNA sequence: TGTGCCAGCAGCACCCGACTAGCGGGGGGCCACTCCTACGAGCAGTACTTC. This codes for CASSTRLAGGHSYEQYF.

This clonotype occurred a few times. The gene calls are TRBV20-1 and TRBJ2-3, with 10 nucleotides matching TRBD1. CDR1 is DFQATT, CDR2 SNEGSKA, per germline (reference sequence). V shed 5 bases, J shed 2 bases, and the junction held 13 bases outside the gene matches. The CDR3 sequence is 17 residues long. The CDR3 DNA sequence: TGCAGTGCTTCCCAAGCCGGGACAGGGGTTTCCACAGATACGCAGTATTTT. Protein sequence: CSASQAGTGVSTDTQYF.